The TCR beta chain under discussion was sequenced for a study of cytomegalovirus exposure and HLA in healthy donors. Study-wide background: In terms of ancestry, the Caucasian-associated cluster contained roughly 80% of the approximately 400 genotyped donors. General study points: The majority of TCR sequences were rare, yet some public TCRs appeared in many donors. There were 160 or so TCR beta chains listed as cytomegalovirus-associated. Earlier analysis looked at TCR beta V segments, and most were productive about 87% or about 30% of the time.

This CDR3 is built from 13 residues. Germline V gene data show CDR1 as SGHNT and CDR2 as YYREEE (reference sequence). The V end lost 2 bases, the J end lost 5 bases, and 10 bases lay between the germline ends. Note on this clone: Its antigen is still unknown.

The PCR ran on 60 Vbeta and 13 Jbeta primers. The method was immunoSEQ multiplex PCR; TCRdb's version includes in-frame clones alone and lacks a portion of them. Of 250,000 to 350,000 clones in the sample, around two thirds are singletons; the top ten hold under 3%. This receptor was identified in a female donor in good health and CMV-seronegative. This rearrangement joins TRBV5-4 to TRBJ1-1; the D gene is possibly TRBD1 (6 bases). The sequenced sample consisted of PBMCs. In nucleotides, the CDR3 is TGTGCCAGCAGCTTAGAGGGGGGGACTGAAGCTTTCTTT. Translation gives CASSLEGGTEAFF.